This is a list of T cell receptor beta chains from one sample in a study of a mutant IDH1 vaccine in newly diagnosed glioma. Libraries were prepared by immunoSEQ multiplex PCR; TCRdb keeps only in-frame clonotypes and omits some of them. The sample holds approximately 37,000 clones, 50% to 60% seen once. Their antigens remain unidentified. The specimen was PBMCs, collected from a glioma patient whose treatment included an IDH1 peptide vaccine. These receptors were collected from a woman aged 18-29 years with glioma. Both conserved end residues are part of each CDR3. Each record gives: V gene, clone size, CDR3 length, CDR3 protein. Clone sizes are given selectively: once, few, many, or a class where the clone is expanded.

v_gene: TRBV5-8
abundance: -
len: 14
CDR3aa: CASSLPGAEDTQYF

v_gene: TRBV7-9
abundance: -
len: 16
CDR3aa: CASSSYSGTGENGYTF

v_gene: TRBV2
abundance: few
len: 11
CDR3aa: CASSAQIEQYF

v_gene: TRBV11-2
abundance: -
len: 14
CDR3aa: CASSFRTGGEKLFF

v_gene: TRBV28
abundance: -
len: 13
CDR3aa: CASSSTGVETQYF

v_gene: TRBV4-1
abundance: -
len: 17
CDR3aa: CASSQDPAGAGSGEQFF

v_gene: TRBV2
abundance: -
len: 16
CDR3aa: CASSRDQTGGSSEQYF

v_gene: TRBV5-5
abundance: -
len: 14
CDR3aa: CASSWARGLDGYTF

v_gene: TRBV6-5
abundance: -
len: 15
CDR3aa: CASSSTTIAKNIQYF

v_gene: TRBV30
abundance: few
len: 11
CDR3aa: CAWSVSAGYTF

v_gene: TRBV6-5
abundance: -
len: 13
CDR3aa: CASSRGQGYEQYF

v_gene: TRBV11-3
abundance: -
len: 14
CDR3aa: CASSLVSSAFEQYF

v_gene: TRBV2
abundance: -
len: 15
CDR3aa: CASKQGALDWSEAFF

v_gene: TRBV28
abundance: -
len: 12
CDR3aa: CASSLRGLGAFF

v_gene: TRBV7-2
abundance: once
len: 12
CDR3aa: CASSSQNEKLFF

v_gene: TRBV11-2
abundance: -
len: 14
CDR3aa: CASSLEVGAYEQYF

v_gene: TRBV5-4
abundance: -
len: 13
CDR3aa: CASSWGGNTEAFF